This paragraph reports one T cell receptor beta chain. Its cognate antigen has yet to be identified. No qualities accompany the bases; no much larger clone lies one base away. This specimen belongs to a study of cytomegalovirus exposure and HLA in healthy donors (TCRdb year 2017). Regarding the study in general: An earlier analysis of several hundred of the donors reported 250 to 300 Gb of sequence data and 117 million unique TCR beta sequences from 150 million to 200 million T cells. An early release covering roughly 600 HLA-typed donors comprised 300 to 350 gigabases of sequencing data and roughly 86 million unique TCR sequences. Of the 300 to 400 genotyped donors, approximately 83% fell in the genetic ancestry cluster associated with self-reported Caucasian donors. The study aimed to test whether signatures of past pathogen exposure could be identified by cataloging public T cell receptors. The study used immunosequencing to profile the T cell repertoires of several hundred subjects and linked those repertoires to cytomegalovirus serostatus. In addition to the first cohort of 666 subjects, a separate validation cohort of about 120 different subjects was used. High-throughput TCR immunosequencing, statistical association of individual TCRs with disease status, and machine learning were combined to predict cytomegalovirus infection status. A later analysis re-examined previously published TCR beta repertoires from more than 550 donors and added high-resolution HLA genotyping to investigate patterns of TCR occurrence. The later analysis used no new phenotypic data to find candidate immune exposures, relying instead on TCR beta sequences and their occurrence across donors. To decide whether each TCR beta V gene segment behaved as functional or pseudogenic, an earlier analysis of nearly 600 of the donors relied on high-throughput TCR beta sequencing. Donor age, sex, ethnicity and CMV serostatus were collected together with the repertoire data. A later genetic analysis took genome-wide SNP genotypes for about 55% of the roughly 670 donors and used that subset as a discovery cohort. Every repertoire in the discovery cohort had been generated on one and the same sequencing platform. HLA typing included class I and class II loci at four-digit resolution. The number of donors typed differed by locus, with roughly 620-630 for A, B, C, DRB1 and DQB1, roughly 550 for DQA1, about 610 for DPA1, and some 440 for DPB1. Four to six DR-DQ haplotypes were handled as single units for association and clustering, since linkage in the cohort was strong. Across 300 to 400 genotyped donors of the cohort, an average of about 240,000 unique TCR beta nucleotide sequences per donor were sequenced, and 15% to 20% of those sequences were non-productive. Broad study findings and their caveats: A further reported finding was that TCR beta sequences accurately predicted the HLA-A and HLA-B alleles for most subjects in the first cohort. Correlated functional status among segregating V segments might be attributable to linkage disequilibrium, but an unknown experimental factor could not be ruled out. A later analysis found that TCR association rates varied across HLA loci, with DRB1 alleles showing the most associated TCRs and HLA-C alleles the fewest. A few of the identified cytomegalovirus-associated TCR beta chains were confirmed in vitro to be specific for cytomegalovirus antigens. A total of 150 to 200 TCR beta chains were listed by the study as associated with cytomegalovirus. While some public TCRs were present in many individuals, most TCR sequences turned up only very rarely across donors. According to a later analysis, parvovirus B19, influenza, CMV and Epstein-Barr virus appeared linked to several top co-occurrence clusters. Some IMGT-functional V segments, including TRBV6-2 and TRBV6-3, could not be told apart with the 87-base-pair reads, so those segments were excluded. Because counts were too low, fewer than 20 rarely observed V segments, including chromosome 9 orphons, were excluded from the earlier analysis of several hundred of the donors. Sequencing depth was assumed to be roughly uniform across donors in the presence/absence analyses, though that assumption may not hold. In this cohort, only TCR beta chains were sequenced, and detectable features were limited by the absence of alpha or paired-chain data. According to a later analysis, most CMV-associated TCR beta chains appeared to be HLA-restricted, and the HLA associations seemed to be driven largely by CMV exposure. When HLA alleles, especially DR and DQ, strongly co-occurred, TCR associations were difficult to assign to individual alleles. A group of highly shared sequence variants was considered likely to be a technical artifact of the sequencing pipeline. The classifier was reported to diagnose cytomegalovirus status with high specificity and sensitivity in both the original cohort and the validation cohort. The authors suggested that the approach could potentially be extended to other disease states and immunological phenotypes. Because HLA typing was missing for some donors at each locus, association tests included only the typed subset. An association between a missense DCLRE1C variant and V-gene and J-gene trimming of TCR beta chains was found in a later genetic analysis and replicated in an independent cohort. A later analysis associated around 16,000 TCR beta sequences with specific HLA alleles at a false discovery rate of 0.05. In a later analysis, HLA-associated TCR beta chains showed more clonal expansion and lower generation probabilities than non-associated chains that were equally common. CMV serostatus was the only immune exposure information available for the cohort. In an earlier analysis of 450 to 750 of the donors, most TCR beta V segments appeared in productive rearrangements about 90% or about 30% of the time, broadly matching IMGT annotations. Compared with the roughly 710-donor mean, donors in an Asian-associated ancestry cluster had fewer N-insertions in productive TCRs, according to a later genetic analysis.

The cohort was made up of approximately 670 healthy bone marrow donors. At the time of sampling, every cohort member was nominally healthy, though immune exposures that went unrecorded were likely present. The donor was CMV seronegative and belonged to the group of 350 to 400 seronegative cohort members. Every donor gave a peripheral blood sample, and the peripheral blood mononuclear cells from that sample were used for TCR beta sequencing. The Qiagen DNeasy Blood Extraction Kit was used to extract genomic DNA from the blood cell samples. Libraries were built with the immunoSEQ multiplex PCR assay. For the multiplex PCR, a mixture combining 60 forward primers for TCR Vbeta segments and 13 reverse primers for TCR Jbeta segments was used. Amplification of the CDR3 region of rearranged TCR beta genes was performed with a multiplex PCR assay on genomic DNA. The Illumina HiSeq System was used to sequence the amplified TCR beta libraries as 87-base-pair reads. Per the authors' processing: A later analysis counted 75 million to 100 million unique TCR beta chains across the roughly 700 repertoires, and around 12 million of these chains were shared by at least two donors. Raw reads were error-corrected and collapsed into unique sequences with a nearest-neighbor algorithm that merged closely related sequences to remove PCR and sequencing errors. V, D and J gene segments were assigned by aligning CDR3 sequences to IMGT reference sequences. For a sequence to be retained, a match of at least six nucleotides to both a V gene segment and a J gene segment was required. Rearrangements were classified as productive when the CDR3 lacked stop codons and remained in frame with V and J, and all other rearrangements were classified as non-productive. Following IMGT convention, CDR3 was defined as the stretch from the second conserved V-encoded cysteine up to the conserved J-encoded phenylalanine. The earlier analysis of approximately 500 of the donors excluded sequences that lacked an unambiguous match to a single V gene segment. In an earlier analysis of a few hundred of the donors, a V segment was called functional when productive rearrangements were above 56.7%, and segregating when the standard deviation between donors exceeded 5%. A statistical classification framework was built to diagnose cytomegalovirus status from the catalog of TCR beta chain sequences. In a later analysis, TCR nucleotide sequences were compared against IMGT/GENE-DB human TR gene sequences so that V and J genes could be assigned. A later analysis assigned CDR3 sequences and most-parsimonious VDJ recombination scenarios with the TCRdist pipeline. In a later analysis, each TCR beta chain was defined by its CDR3 amino acid sequence together with its V-gene family, and reads lacking a unique V-gene family were excluded. As a way to deal with suspected cross-contamination and a sequencing artifact, a later analysis dropped 592 nucleotide sequences that were highly shared and had low generation probability. In a later analysis, a clonal expansion index for each public chain was calculated from normalized within-repertoire ranks of inferred template counts. A later analysis computed generation probabilities with a VDJ recombination model fitted to out-of-frame rearrangements, and checked the results against IGoR. In a later analysis, TCR-TCR, TCR-HLA and TCR-CMV co-occurrence was scored with hypergeometric tests, and a repertoire-size bias correction was applied to TCR pairs. A later analysis estimated false discovery rates by permuting HLA or CMV assignments 20 times. A later analysis grouped co-occurring TCRs with DBSCAN, adding TCRdist sequence similarity when clustering within HLA-allele-positive subsets. Repertoires with fewer than 30,000 or more than 120,000 public chains, plus five repertoires with anomalous nucleotide sharing, were excluded from co-occurrence clustering. TCRdb retrieved this table from immuneACCESS and kept in-frame rearrangements only. Not all clones are present; in checked studies, unresolved V genes account for under half, and no reason is known for the remainder. D and trimming were read from the DNA, whereas the V and J calls and clone size are those reported in that table. The sample has 160,000 or so clones on record, 75% to 90% of them singletons. The ten largest clones add up to 4% to 5.5% of the sample.

Trimming at the junction amounts to 5 bases on V and 5 bases on J, and the germline ends lie 19 bases apart. The CDR3 contains 15 residues, cysteine and phenylalanine counted. CDR3 DNA only is kept here, 45 bases in frame from base 1. For CDR1 and CDR2, the germline V gene (reference sequence) lists SGHNT and YYREEE. This clonotype originated in a man younger than 40 in good health and CMV-seronegative. The rearrangement combines TRBV5-4 with TRBJ1-1; TRBD1 is a weak D gene call, 5 bases matching. Sequencing was done on a sample of PBMCs. The nucleotide sequence is TGTGCCAGCAGTGAGGGGAGGGGCGGGAAGACTGAAGCTTTCTTT. This sequence encodes CASSEGRGGKTEAFF.